This T cell receptor beta chain appears in the sequencing data of a study of identical twins. This clonotype was recorded many times. Its target is unknown. TCRdb itself ran the 5' RACE reads through MiXCR, one entry per CDR3 protein. The sample holds around 1.7 million distinct CDR3 sequences, around 29% seen once. The CDR3 spans 16 residues. Trimming took 5 bases from V and 3 from J; bases not matched to a gene: 8. Germline lookup yields CDR1 SGHTA and CDR2 FQGNSA. Among all donors, each was a healthy Caucasian. Whole-study results and caveats: Models came in too low on out-of-frame TCR alpha sharing in monozygotic twins. Abundant cord blood beta clonotypes carried fewer insertions; memory repertoires showed none. Analyses of zero insertions could be partly confounded by invariant MAIT and iNKT cells.

The sequence came from a newborn girl in good health. The genes are TRBV7-2 and TRBJ2-1; 9 bases fit TRBD2. The specimen sequenced was cord blood. The CDR3 loop is CASSPNSGSVYNEQFF. The CDR3 DNA reads as TGTGCCAGCAGCCCCAATAGCGGGAGTGTCTACAATGAGCAGTTCTTC.